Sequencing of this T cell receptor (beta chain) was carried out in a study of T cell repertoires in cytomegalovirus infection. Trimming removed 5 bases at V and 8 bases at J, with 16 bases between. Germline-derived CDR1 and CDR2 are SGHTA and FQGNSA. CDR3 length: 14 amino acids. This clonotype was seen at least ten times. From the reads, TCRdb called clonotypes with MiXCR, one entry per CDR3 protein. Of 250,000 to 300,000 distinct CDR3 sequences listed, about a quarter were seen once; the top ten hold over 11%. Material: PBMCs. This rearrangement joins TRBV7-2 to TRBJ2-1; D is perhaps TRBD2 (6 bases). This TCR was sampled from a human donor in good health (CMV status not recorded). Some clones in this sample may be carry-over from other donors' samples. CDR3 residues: CASSPSLAADEQFF. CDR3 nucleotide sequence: TGTGCCAGCAGCCCTTCCTTAGCGGCGGATGAGCAGTTCTTC.